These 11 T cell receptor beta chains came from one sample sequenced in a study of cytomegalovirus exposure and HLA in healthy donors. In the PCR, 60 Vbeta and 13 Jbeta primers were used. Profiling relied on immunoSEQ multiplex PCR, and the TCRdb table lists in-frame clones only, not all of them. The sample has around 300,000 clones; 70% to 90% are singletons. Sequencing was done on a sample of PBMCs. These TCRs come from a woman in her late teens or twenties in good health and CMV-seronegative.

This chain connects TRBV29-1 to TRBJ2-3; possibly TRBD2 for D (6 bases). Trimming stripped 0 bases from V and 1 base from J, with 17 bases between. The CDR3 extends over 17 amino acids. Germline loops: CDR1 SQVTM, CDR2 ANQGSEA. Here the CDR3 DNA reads TGCAGCGTTGAAGATCTAGCCGGGCGCGGGGGCACAGATACGCAGTATTTT. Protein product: CSVEDLAGRGGTDTQYF.

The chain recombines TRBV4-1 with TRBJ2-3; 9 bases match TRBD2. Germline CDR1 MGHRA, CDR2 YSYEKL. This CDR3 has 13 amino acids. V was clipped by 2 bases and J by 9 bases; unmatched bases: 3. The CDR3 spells CASSQQSGGTQYF. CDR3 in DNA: TGCGCCAGCAGCCAACAAAGCGGGGGGACGCAGTATTTT.

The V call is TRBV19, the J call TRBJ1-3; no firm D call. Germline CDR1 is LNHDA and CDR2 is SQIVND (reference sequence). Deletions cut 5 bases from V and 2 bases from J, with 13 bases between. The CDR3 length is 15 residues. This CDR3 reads CASSRLTDPGNTIYF. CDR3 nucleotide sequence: TGTGCCAGTAGTCGCTTAACAGACCCTGGAAACACCATATATTTT.

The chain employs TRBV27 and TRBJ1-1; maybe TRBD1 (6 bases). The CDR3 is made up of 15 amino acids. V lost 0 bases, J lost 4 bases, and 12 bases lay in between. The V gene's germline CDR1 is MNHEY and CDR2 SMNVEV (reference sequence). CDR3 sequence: CASSLSAGGPTEAFF. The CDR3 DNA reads TGTGCCAGCAGTTTATCGGCCGGGGGGCCCACTGAAGCTTTCTTT.

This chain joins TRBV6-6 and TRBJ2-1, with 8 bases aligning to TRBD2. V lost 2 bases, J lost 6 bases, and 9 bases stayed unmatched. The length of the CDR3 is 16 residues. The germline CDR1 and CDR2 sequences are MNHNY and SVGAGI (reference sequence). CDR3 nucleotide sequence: TGTGCCAGCAGTTACGTCGGACTAGCAACCCCCAATGAGCAGTTCTTC. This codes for CASSYVGLATPNEQFF.

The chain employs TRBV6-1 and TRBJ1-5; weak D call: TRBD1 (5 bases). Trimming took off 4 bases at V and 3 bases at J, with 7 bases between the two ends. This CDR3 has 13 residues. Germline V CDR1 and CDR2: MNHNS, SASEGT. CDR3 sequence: CASSGTLNQPQHF. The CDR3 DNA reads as TGTGCCAGCAGTGGGACACTCAATCAGCCCCAGCATTTT.

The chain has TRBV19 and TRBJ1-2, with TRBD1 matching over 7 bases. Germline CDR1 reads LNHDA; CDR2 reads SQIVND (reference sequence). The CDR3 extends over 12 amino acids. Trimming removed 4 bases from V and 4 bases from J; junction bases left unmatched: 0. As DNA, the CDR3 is TGTGCCAGTAGTAGGACAGGCTATGGCTACACCTTC. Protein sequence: CASSRTGYGYTF. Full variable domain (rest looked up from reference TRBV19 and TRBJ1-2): DGGITQSPKYLFRKEGQNVTLSCEQNLNHDAMYWYRQDPGQGLRLIYYSQIVNDFQKGDIAEGYSVSREKKESFPLTVTSAQKNPTAFYLCASSRTGYGYTFGSGTRLTVV.

The CDR3 DNA reads TGTGCCAGCAGCTTCGTTTTTGGACTAGCGGGGGCCCGAGAGACCCAGTACTTC. Translating gives CASSFVFGLAGARETQYF. The chain employs TRBV7-8 and TRBJ2-5, with 13 bases matching TRBD2. The CDR3 loop spans 18 amino acids. The V and J ends lost 3 bases and 4 bases, in that order; junction bases with no gene match: 11. Germline loops: CDR1 SGHVS, CDR2 FQNEAQ.

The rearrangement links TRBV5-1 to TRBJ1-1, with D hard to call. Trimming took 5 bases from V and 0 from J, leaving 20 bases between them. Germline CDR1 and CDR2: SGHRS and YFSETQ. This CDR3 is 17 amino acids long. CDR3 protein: CASSNAVATRMNTEAFF. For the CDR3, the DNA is TGCGCCAGCAGTAACGCAGTTGCCACCCGAATGAACACTGAAGCTTTCTTT.

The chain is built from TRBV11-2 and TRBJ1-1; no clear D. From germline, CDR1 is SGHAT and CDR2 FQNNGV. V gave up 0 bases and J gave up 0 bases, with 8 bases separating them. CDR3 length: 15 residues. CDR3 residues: CASSLEPGMNTEAFF. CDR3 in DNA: TGTGCCAGCAGCTTAGAACCGGGGATGAACACTGAAGCTTTCTTT.

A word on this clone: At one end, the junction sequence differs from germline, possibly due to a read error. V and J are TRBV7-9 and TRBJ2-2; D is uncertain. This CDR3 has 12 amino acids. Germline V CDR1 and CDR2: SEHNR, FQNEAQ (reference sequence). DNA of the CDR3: TGTTCCAGCAGCTTCGACACCGGGGAGCTGTTTTTT. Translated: CSSSFDTGELFF.